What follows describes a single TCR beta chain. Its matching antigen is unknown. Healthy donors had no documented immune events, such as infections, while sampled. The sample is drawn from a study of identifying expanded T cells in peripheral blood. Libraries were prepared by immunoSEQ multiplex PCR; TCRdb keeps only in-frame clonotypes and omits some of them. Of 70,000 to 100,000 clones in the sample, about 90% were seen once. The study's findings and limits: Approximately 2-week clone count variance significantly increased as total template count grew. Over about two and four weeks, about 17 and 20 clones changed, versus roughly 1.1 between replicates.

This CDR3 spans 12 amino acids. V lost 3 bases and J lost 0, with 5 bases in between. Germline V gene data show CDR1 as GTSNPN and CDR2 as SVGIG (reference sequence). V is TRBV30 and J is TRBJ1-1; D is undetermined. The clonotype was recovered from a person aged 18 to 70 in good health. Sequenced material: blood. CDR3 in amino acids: CAWRQMNTEAFF. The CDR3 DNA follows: TGTGCCTGGAGGCAAATGAACACTGAAGCTTTCTTT.